The clone carrying this T cell receptor (beta chain) has a single count. The antigen is not known. The CDR3 has 12 residues. V lost 5 bases to trimming and J lost 15 bases; unmatched junction nucleotides: 5. Germline assignment: CDR1 SGHAT and CDR2 FQDESV (reference sequence). The sample originates from a study of long-term antiretroviral therapy in people with HIV. Study results and limitations: Pre-ART expanded clones dominated the repertoire at every time point.

immunoSEQ v3.0 was run at survey level. The repertoire was sequenced with immunoSEQ multiplex PCR; TCRdb's copy has only in-frame clones and lacks some. In the table there are roughly 30,000 clones, roughly 90% of which are singletons. This sequence joins TRBV11-1 and TRBJ1-6; 9 bases fit TRBD1. The sample in question was unsorted PBMCs, obtained 1.8 years after starting antiretroviral therapy. The TCR was taken from a young woman with HIV. CDR3 DNA sequence: TGTGCCAGCAGCCTCGGACAGGGGAACCTCCACTTT. This codes for CASSLGQGNLHF. The complete variable domain, with remaining parts taken from reference TRBV11-1 and TRBJ1-6, reads EAEVAQSPRYKITEKSQAVAFWCDPISGHATLYWYRQILGQGPELLVQFQDESVVDDSQLPKDRFSAERLKGVDSTLKIQPAELGDSAMYLCASSLGQGNLHFGNGTRLTVT.